This entry concerns a single T cell receptor (beta chain). Its cognate antigen is unknown. Tuberculin skin test and IGRA determined adolescents' latent tuberculosis status at entry. TCRdb's table, derived via immunoSEQ multiplex PCR, lists solely in-frame clones and lacks some. The sample has about 43,000 clones, about 94% seen once; the top ten hold roughly 2%. These data are taken from a study of T cells in tuberculosis. Findings and limits, study-wide: Smaller alpha distances in active tuberculosis partly reflected shorter CDR3-alpha lengths.

The germline V gene has CDR1 SGHTA and CDR2 FQGTGA. The CDR3 is made up of 14 amino acids. The V end lost 6 bases, the J end lost 4 bases, and 14 bases lay between the germline ends. The clonotype originates from a donor between 10 and 35 years old with latent tuberculosis or without tuberculosis infection. Some clones in this sample may be carry-over from other donors' samples. The sequencing sample was made of PBMCs. This chain connects TRBV7-3 to TRBJ2-3, with D possibly matching TRBD2 (6 bases). CDR3 in DNA: TGTGCCAGCAGTCGAACGGACTACTCAGATACGCAGTATTTT. Encoded protein: CASSRTDYSDTQYF.